The 23 T cell receptor beta chains in this list originate from one sample, sequenced in a study of vaccination and CD4 T cells after COVID-19. Treatment meaning: approximately nine-day PBMC culture with coronavirus spike peptide pools or control peptides (ViraFEST assay). Sequence data for DNA of cultured CD4+ T cells were generated by the Oncomine TCR Beta short-read assay. MiXCR, applied by TCRdb to the PCR reads, yields one record per CDR3 protein. The sample shows 25,000 or so distinct CDR3 sequences, approximately 40% of them seen only once. Their antigens are not known. Sample: CD4+ T cells from blood, cultured in vitro. Receptor source: a human donor who had recovered from COVID-19.

The CDR3, as DNA: TGTGCCAGCAGTTACAATCAGGGCCTCATGAACACTGAAGCTTTCTTT. It codes for CASSYNQGLMNTEAFF. The chain recombines TRBV6-5 with TRBJ1-1; D may be TRBD1 (5 bases). V lost 2 bases to trimming and J lost 0 bases, with 13 bases between them. Germline CDR1 and CDR2: MNHEY and SVGAGI. This CDR3 spans 16 amino acids.

The chain couples TRBV7-2 to TRBJ2-2; D gene ambiguous. CDR1 is SGHTA, CDR2 FQGNSA, per germline. Trimming shortened V by 1 base and J by 2 bases, and 5 bases separated the two germline ends. The CDR3 runs 14 residues. The CDR3 region is CASSLGINTGELFF. The CDR3 region has the DNA TGTGCCAGCAGCTTAGGGATTAACACCGGGGAGCTGTTTTTT.

This chain joins TRBV12-3 or TRBV12-4 and TRBJ2-3; the D is unclear. V lost 3 bases, J lost 1 base, and 8 bases lay in between. CDR3 length: 14 residues. CDR3 in amino acids: CASSFLGGTDTQYF. The CDR3, as DNA: TGTGCCAGCAGTTTCCTTGGCGGCACAGATACGCAGTATTTT.

The chain joins TRBV27 to TRBJ1-2, with 9 bases identical to TRBD1. V gave up 0 bases and J gave up 7 bases; unmatched junction bases: 9. The germline V gene has CDR1 MNHEY and CDR2 SMNVEV (reference sequence). This CDR3 has 16 residues. CDR3: CASSLSTGQGRGGYTF. The CDR3 DNA is TGTGCCAGCAGTTTATCGACGGGACAGGGCAGGGGTGGCTACACCTTC.

This clonotype has a handful of counts. This chain uses TRBV19 with TRBJ1-6; TRBD1 agrees at 9 bases. In germline, CDR1 is LNHDA, CDR2 SQIVND (reference sequence). Trimming removed 6 bases from V and 8 bases from J; junction bases left unmatched: 5. CDR3 length: 14 residues. The CDR3 DNA sequence: TGTGCCAGTAGAAGACAGGGGGGTGATTCACCCCTCCACTTT. Residues: CASRRQGGDSPLHF.

J is TRBJ2-1 and V is TRBV10-1; no reliable D call. Germline assignment: CDR1 WNHNN and CDR2 SYGVQD (reference sequence). Deletions cut 3 bases from V and 9 bases from J, with 15 bases between. The CDR3 is 14 residues long. CDR3 bases: TGCGCCAGCAGTGACCCGATTCGGACGGGTGAGCAGTTCTTC. Encoded protein: CASSDPIRTGEQFF.

The chain is built from TRBV7-2 and TRBJ2-3; tentatively, D is TRBD1 (5 bases). V was cut by 5 bases and J by 3 bases, with 12 bases left in between. The CDR3 totals 14 residues. In germline, CDR1 is SGHTA, CDR2 FQGNSA. DNA of the CDR3: TGTGCCAGCAGCGCAGGGTGGGCGACAGATACGCAGTATTTT. This sequence encodes CASSAGWATDTQYF.

This clonotype is a singleton in its sample. The chain links TRBV7-2 to TRBJ1-6, with 9 bases lining up with TRBD1. There are 15 residues in the CDR3. Germline values: CDR1 SGHTA, CDR2 FQGNSA. V lost 6 bases to trimming and J lost 8 bases; unmatched junction nucleotides: 8. For the CDR3, the DNA is TGTGCCAGCAGACCTCCGGGACAGGGATATTCACCCCTCCACTTT. This translates into CASRPPGQGYSPLHF.

This clonotype was picked up a small number of times. V gene TRBV7-9 combines with J gene TRBJ1-1; 8 bases agree with TRBD1. The CDR3 is 13 residues long. V lost 5 bases to trimming and J lost 4 bases; unmatched junction nucleotides: 3. In germline, CDR1 is SEHNR, CDR2 FQNEAQ (reference sequence). The CDR3 region is CASSRTGFTEAFF. The DNA for the CDR3 is TGTGCCAGCAGCAGGACAGGGTTCACTGAAGCTTTCTTT.

This clonotype turned up a few times. The chain joins TRBV6-1 to TRBJ2-7, with 8 bases identical to TRBD2. The V and J ends lost 6 bases and 7 bases, in that order; junction bases with no gene match: 5. Looked up from germline, CDR1 is MNHNS and CDR2 is SASEGT. CDR3 size: 12 residues. The CDR3 spells CASRGLVGEQYF. CDR3 sequence (DNA): TGTGCCAGCAGGGGACTAGTGGGTGAGCAGTACTTC.

This rearrangement joins TRBV7-9 to TRBJ2-7; a possible D gene is TRBD2 (6 bases). Trimming pared 5 bases from V and 4 bases from J, leaving 15 bases between. The CDR3 consists of 14 residues. Per the germline V gene, CDR1 is SEHNR and CDR2 is FQNEAQ (reference sequence). CDR3: CASSMAPGRYEQYF. The CDR3, as DNA: TGTGCCAGCAGCATGGCCCCGGGGAGGTACGAGCAGTACTTC.

Only a few counts were recorded for this clonotype. V usage is TRBV20-1 and J usage is TRBJ2-1; TRBD2 matches 7 bases. Per germline, CDR1 DFQATT and CDR2 SNEGSKA (reference sequence). This CDR3 contains 13 residues. After removal of 1 base from V and 10 bases from J, the junction contained 7 bases not matched to a gene. The CDR3 nucleotides are TGCAGTGCTAGAGTCCCGACTAGCATGGAGCAGTTCTTC. This codes for CSARVPTSMEQFF.

The chain couples TRBV27 to TRBJ1-1; 7 bases are shared with TRBD1. V gave up 5 bases and J gave up 11 bases; unmatched junction bases: 8. Germline CDR1 reads MNHEY; CDR2 reads SMNVEV (reference sequence). The CDR3 covers 12 residues. CDR3 sequence: CASSLPTGVAFF. The CDR3 nucleotides are TGTGCCAGCAGTCTTCCCACAGGGGTTGCTTTCTTT.

The chain combines TRBV2 with TRBJ2-5; D is possibly TRBD1 (6 bases). V was trimmed by 5 bases and J by 5 bases, leaving 21 bases between them. Germline values: CDR1 SNHLY, CDR2 FYNNEI. The CDR3 totals 16 residues. CDR3 in amino acids: CASSPQGQGSQETQYF. CDR3 DNA: TGTGCCAGCAGTCCGCAGGGCCAGGGGAGCCAGGAGACCCAGTACTTC.

This clonotype was counted between two and nine times. This chain links TRBV12-3 or TRBV12-4 with TRBJ1-5, with 7 positions matching TRBD1. Losses at the gene ends were 5 bases for V and 5 bases for J; bases not matched to a gene: 3. The CDR3 sequence is 13 residues long. CDR3 sequence reads: CASSRTGDQPQHF. CDR3 DNA: TGTGCCAGCAGTCGCACAGGGGATCAGCCCCAGCATTTT.

V and J are TRBV7-2 and TRBJ2-3, with D perhaps matching TRBD2 (5 bases). The CDR3 is 18 residues long. Per the germline V gene, CDR1 is SGHTA and CDR2 is FQGNSA. V was cut by 2 bases and J by 1 base, with 19 bases left in between. The CDR3 here is CASSLLRSSSGGTDTQYF. In nucleotides, the CDR3 is TGTGCCAGCAGCTTATTGCGGAGCAGCTCCGGGGGCACAGATACGCAGTATTTT.

This clonotype was detected a few times. J is TRBJ2-7 and V is TRBV15; 10 nucleotides line up with TRBD2. Germline trimming cut 2 bases from V and 4 bases from J; bases unmatched to any gene: 5. Germline V gives CDR1 LNHNV, CDR2 YYDKDF (reference sequence). This CDR3 is built from 15 residues. This CDR3 is CATSRSSGSRYEQYF. The CDR3 coding sequence is TGTGCCACCAGCAGATCTAGCGGGAGTAGGTACGAGCAGTACTTC.

The chain carries TRBV6-4 and TRBJ2-3; D is possibly TRBD1 (6 bases). This CDR3 contains 15 residues. Germline CDR1 MRHNA, CDR2 SNTAGT. V was pared by 6 bases and J by 0 bases, with 13 bases between. The CDR3 reads CASSPQGLSTDTQYF. CDR3 nucleotide sequence: TGTGCCAGCAGCCCACAGGGTCTTAGCACAGATACGCAGTATTTT.

The chain recombines TRBV20-1 with TRBJ2-7, with 7 nucleotides matching TRBD2. There are 13 residues in the CDR3. Per the germline V gene, CDR1 is DFQATT and CDR2 is SNEGSKA (reference sequence). Trimming cost V 5 bases and J 3 bases; bases outside gene matches: 7. The CDR3 sequence: CSAEPGDYYEQYF. The CDR3 nucleotides read TGCAGTGCTGAGCCGGGGGACTACTACGAGCAGTACTTC.

With regard to this clonotype: A junction boundary mismatches the germline segment, possibly from a read error. The rearrangement joins TRBV27 to TRBJ2-1; 11 nucleotides line up with TRBD1. The germline CDR1 and CDR2 sequences are MNHEY and SMNVEV (reference sequence). There are 18 residues in the CDR3. This chain's CDR3 is CASSLFSGQGAAYNEQSF. The CDR3 nucleotides are TGTGCCAGCAGTTTATTCTCCGGACAGGGGGCGGCCTACAATGAGCAGTCCTTC.

CDR3 bases: TGTGCCAGCGGTGTTAGCAATCAGCCCCAGCATTTT. Amino acids: CASGVSNQPQHF. This sequence joins TRBV7-2 and TRBJ1-5; D gene uncertain. The germline V gene has CDR1 SGHTA and CDR2 FQGNSA. Trimming stripped 8 bases from V and 0 bases from J, with 5 bases between. CDR3 length: 12 residues.

This chain connects TRBV20-1 to TRBJ2-3; tentative D call: TRBD1 (6 bases). This CDR3 has 15 residues. CDR1 and CDR2 (germline): DFQATT, SNEGSKA (reference sequence). With 5 bases removed from V and 4 bases from J, the gap between germline ends came to 19 bases. CDR3 amino acids: CSAPPPPRGPDTQYF. DNA of the CDR3: TGCAGTGCTCCCCCCCCGCCCAGGGGCCCAGATACGCAGTATTTT.

The CDR3 region has the DNA TGTGCCTGGAGGGAGACGGGTAGAGGTCAGCCCCAGCATTTT. It is translated as CAWRETGRGQPQHF. The chain has TRBV30 and TRBJ1-5; no clear D. V shed 3 bases and J shed 6 bases, with 15 bases lying between them. Germline CDR1 reads GTSNPN; CDR2 reads SVGIG (reference sequence). This CDR3 spans 14 amino acids.